Included here is one T cell receptor (beta chain) sequence, with context. What it binds is not known. This sample was taken from a study of Ad26.COV2.S vaccination and SARS-CoV-2 variants. About the study: Ad26.COV2.S given intramuscularly, once or twice 56 days apart.

Germline lookup yields CDR1 SGHTA and CDR2 FQGNSA. V shed 5 bases and J shed 3 bases, with 26 bases lying between them. The CDR3 is 19 residues long. Treatment of the sample: some 19 received Ad26.COV2.S at low or high dose, single or two shots; roughly five received placebo; per-sample allocation not given. The investigators took samples on day 63 after the first vaccine or placebo injection. Whole-study results and caveats: Total T cell responses may have been underestimated by the TCR breadth and depth analyses.

The protocol was immunoSEQ multiplex PCR, while the TCRdb copy is restricted to in-frame clones and leaves out a portion. The repertoire holds more than 300,000 clones, with just over 85% as singletons. The specimen comprised peripheral blood, sampled in a trial of Ad26.COV2.S vaccine versus placebo. V gene TRBV7-2 combines with J gene TRBJ1-3; D may be TRBD1 (5 bases). The receptor's source is a person aged 18-65 years who received the Ad26.COV2.S COVID-19 vaccine or a placebo. In nucleotides, the CDR3 is TGTGCCAGCAGCCCCTCCGGGACGGCCCGCTACTCTTATGGAAACACCATATATTTT. This codes for CASSPSGTARYSYGNTIYF.